This TCR beta chain is drawn from a study of T cell repertoires in cytomegalovirus infection. Study at large: Based on public TCR beta signatures, there were indications of CMV infection and of a matching HLA type. Points from the study as a whole: Within the response measured ex vivo, HLA-C-restricted CMV-specific TCR beta clonotypes were dominant. The cumulative frequency of public TCR beta families distinguished individuals who carried CMV together with the relevant HLA.

A few counts support this clonotype. The antigen is undetermined. TCRdb re-called the reads with MiXCR, one entry per CDR3 protein. This table holds a few hundred thousand distinct CDR3 sequences, 34% found once. CDR3 size: 17 residues. CDR1 is MNHNS, CDR2 SASEGT, per germline. The V segment lost 5 bases and the J segment 10 bases; nucleotides outside the gene matches: 19. The receptor was isolated from a human donor in good health (CMV status not recorded). Some clones in this sample may be carry-over from other donors' samples. The material was cultured PBMCs, obtained from culture after CMV antigen stimulation. The gene calls are TRBV6-1 and TRBJ2-1, with 8 bases matching TRBD1. The CDR3 region is CASSSTSGTGRTREQFF. The CDR3 bases are TGTGCCAGCAGTTCCACGTCCGGGACAGGTCGTACGAGGGAGCAGTTCTTC.